A selection of T cell receptor beta chains follows, all from one sample in a study of T cell changes during pregnancy in multiple sclerosis. Assay: immunoSEQ multiplex PCR; the TCRdb copy retains only in-frame clones and omits some. The table shows 50,000 to 60,000 clones, with approximately 89% occurring only once. The starting material was peripheral blood, obtained after pregnancy. These receptors came from a female donor in good health, enrolled as a control in a pregnancy study. CDR3s include the opening cysteine and the closing phenylalanine or tryptophan. The D gene is left open where the match is weak. Some rows have no size entry. The others give once, few or many, or a class for an expanded clone.

>.|TRBV4-2|TRBJ2-1|TRBD2
TGTGCCAGCAGCTTAAGACCCAGCGGGGGGGCGGGTAATGAGCAGTTCTTC
CASSLRPSGGAGNEQFF
>.|TRBV14|TRBJ2-1|TRBD2
TGTGCCAGCAGTCAAACCGGGACTAACCCTTACAATGAGCAGTTCTTC
CASSQTGTNPYNEQFF
>.|TRBV2|TRBJ2-5|TRBD2
TGTGCCAGCAGTGCGGGACTAGCGGGTCTAGGGGAGACCCAGTACTTC
CASSAGLAGLGETQYF
>few|TRBV11-2|TRBJ1-1|TRBD1
TGTGCCAGCAGCCCGACAGGGATGAACACTGAAGCTTTCTTT
CASSPTGMNTEAFF
>.|TRBV19|TRBJ2-2|.
TGTGCCAGTAGCCGATCAACTCCAGGTACCGGGGAGCTGTTTTTT
CASSRSTPGTGELFF
>once|TRBV11-3|TRBJ2-1|TRBD2
TGTGCCAGCAGCCGACTCCTCGGGACTAGCGGGAGGGCTCGCAATGAGCAGTTCTTC
CASSRLLGTSGRARNEQFF
>.|TRBV19|TRBJ1-1|.
TGTGCCAGTAGTATATTGGGGGCCTACACTGAAGCTTTCTTT
CASSILGAYTEAFF
>.|TRBV9|TRBJ2-7|TRBD1
TGTGCCAGCAGCGTAGAAGGACAGGGGGCGCGAGAGCAGTACTTC
CASSVEGQGAREQYF
>.|TRBV11-3|TRBJ2-3|TRBD1
TGTGCCAGCAGCTTAATGGACAGGGGTTGGGGCACAGATACGCAGTATTTT
CASSLMDRGWGTDTQYF
>.|TRBV5-6|TRBJ2-1|TRBD2
TGTGCCAGCAGCTCGACTTCGGGGGGGCCCTACAATGAGCAGTTCTTC
CASSSTSGGPYNEQFF
>.|TRBV18|TRBJ1-4|TRBD1
TGTGCCAGCTCACAACCGGGACAGGGGAATGAAAAACTGTTTTTT
CASSQPGQGNEKLFF
>.|TRBV7-2|TRBJ2-5|TRBD2
TGTGCCAGCAGCTCGGGGGGAGGGCCAGGGGAGACCCAGTACTTC
CASSSGGGPGETQYF
>.|TRBV28|TRBJ1-4|.
TGTGCCAGCAGCGTGAATGAAAAACTGTTTTTT
CASSVNEKLFF
>.|TRBV29-1|TRBJ2-2|.
TGCAGCGTTGAAGATTCTAGTCAGCAGCGCGGGGAGCTGTTTTTT
CSVEDSSQQRGELFF
>.|TRBV9|TRBJ2-4|.
TGTGCCAGCAGCGTAGATGGGGGTGGAGGGGAGAGAAACATTCAGTACTTC
CASSVDGGGGERNIQYF
>.|TRBV28|TRBJ2-7|TRBD2
TGTGCCAGCAGGCCGGGGGGGCTGCACGAGCAGTACTTC
CASRPGGLHEQYF
>.|TRBV30|TRBJ2-5|.
TGTGCCTGGAGTCTTTCCAGGTCGGGGGAGACCCAGTACTTC
CAWSLSRSGETQYF
>.|TRBV11-3|TRBJ2-7|.
TGTGCCAGCAGCTTAGAGGACACCAGCTCCTACGAGCAGTACTTC
CASSLEDTSSYEQYF
>.|TRBV11-2|TRBJ1-2|.
TGTGCCAGCAGCTTAGGGCAGGGTGATGGCTACACCTTC
CASSLGQGDGYTF
>.|TRBV21-1|TRBJ1-5|.
TGTGCCAGCAGCAAGGGCGGGGCCCGCAATCAGCCCCAGCATTTT
CASSKGGARNQPQHF
>.|TRBV6-5|TRBJ2-5|.
TGTGCCAGTTTAGACTCGGGGTGGGAGACCCAGTACTTC
CASLDSGWETQYF
>.|TRBV7-3|TRBJ2-5|TRBD2
TGTGCCAGCAGCTCAAAGGGAGGGGAGACCCAGTACTTC
CASSSKGGETQYF
>few|TRBV10-3|TRBJ2-1|TRBD2
TGTGCCATCAGATCGCGGGAGAGACGCAATGAGCAGTTCTTC
CAIRSRERRNEQFF
>.|TRBV21-1|TRBJ2-2|.
TGTGCCAGCAGCAAAGGGACTAGCGGGAACACCGGGGAGCTGTTTTTT
CASSKGTSGNTGELFF
>once|TRBV18|TRBJ1-2|.
TGTGCCAGCTCACCTGGGCCGGGGAAAGATGGCTACACCTTC
CASSPGPGKDGYTF
>medium-sized|TRBV13|TRBJ2-1|TRBD2
TGTGCCAGCAGCTTCTGGCTAGCGGACTCCTACAATGAGCAGTTCTTC
CASSFWLADSYNEQFF